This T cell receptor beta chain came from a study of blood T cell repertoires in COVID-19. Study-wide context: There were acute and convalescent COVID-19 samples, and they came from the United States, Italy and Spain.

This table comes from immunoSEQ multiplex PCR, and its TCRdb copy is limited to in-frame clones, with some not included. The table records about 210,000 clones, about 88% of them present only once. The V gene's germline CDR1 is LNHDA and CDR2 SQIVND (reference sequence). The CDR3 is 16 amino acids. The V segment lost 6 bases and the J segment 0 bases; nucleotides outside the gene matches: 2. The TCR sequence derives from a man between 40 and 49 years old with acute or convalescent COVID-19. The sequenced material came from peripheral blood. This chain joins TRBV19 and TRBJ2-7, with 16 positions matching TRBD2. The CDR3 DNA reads TGTGCCAGTAGGGGACTAGCGGGAGGGAGCTCCTACGAGCAGTACTTC. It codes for CASRGLAGGSSYEQYF.